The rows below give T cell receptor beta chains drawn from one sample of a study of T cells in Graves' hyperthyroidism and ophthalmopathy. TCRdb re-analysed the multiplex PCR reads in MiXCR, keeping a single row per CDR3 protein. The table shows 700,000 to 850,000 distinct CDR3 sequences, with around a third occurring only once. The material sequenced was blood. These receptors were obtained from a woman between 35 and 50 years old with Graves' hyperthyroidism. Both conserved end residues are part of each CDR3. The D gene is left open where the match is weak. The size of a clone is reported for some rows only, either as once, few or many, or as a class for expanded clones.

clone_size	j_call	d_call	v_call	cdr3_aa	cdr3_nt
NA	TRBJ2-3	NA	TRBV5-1	CASRTADTQYF	TGCGCCAGCAGAACGGCAGATACGCAGTATTTT
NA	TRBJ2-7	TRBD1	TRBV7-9	CASSSGTGAYNEQYF	TGTGCCAGCAGCTCTGGGACAGGGGCATACAATGAGCAGTACTTC
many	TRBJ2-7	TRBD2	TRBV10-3	CAISERAGGNEQYF	TGTGCCATCAGTGAGAGAGCGGGGGGGAACGAGCAGTACTTC
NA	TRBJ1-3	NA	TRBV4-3	CASSQVSIRGNTIYF	TGCGCCAGCAGCCAAGTCTCCATCCGCGGGAACACCATATATTTT
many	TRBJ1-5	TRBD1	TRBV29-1	CSVEKADRGCQPQHF	TGCAGCGTTGAAAAGGCCGACAGGGGATGTCAGCCCCAGCATTTT
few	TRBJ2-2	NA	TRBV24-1	CATEVTGELFF	TGTGCCACCGAGGTCACCGGGGAGCTGTTTTTT
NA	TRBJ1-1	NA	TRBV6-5	CASSRLTESTEAFF	TGTGCCAGCAGTAGGTTAACAGAGAGCACTGAAGCTTTCTTT
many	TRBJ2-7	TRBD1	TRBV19	CASSQRTGSPFYEQYF	TGTGCCAGTAGTCAGCGGACAGGGTCCCCCTTCTACGAGCAGTACTTC
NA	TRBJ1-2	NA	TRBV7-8	CASSLSSTVLYGYTF	TGTGCCAGCAGCTTGTCCTCGACAGTTCTCTATGGCTACACCTTC
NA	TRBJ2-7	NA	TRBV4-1	CASSQPGDYEQYF	TGCGCCAGCAGCCAACCAGGAGACTACGAGCAGTACTTC
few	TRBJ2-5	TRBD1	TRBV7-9	CASTEEPGQGETQYF	TGTGCCAGCACCGAGGAGCCGGGACAGGGAGAGACCCAGTACTTC
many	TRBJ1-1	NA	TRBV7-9	CASTRWNTEAFF	TGTGCCAGCACCCGGTGGAACACTGAAGCTTTCTTT
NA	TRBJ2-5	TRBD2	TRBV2	CASSFRLAGNQQETQYF	TGTGCCAGCAGTTTTCGGCTAGCGGGGAACCAACAAGAGACCCAGTACTTC
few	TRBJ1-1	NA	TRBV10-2	CASTDRFGTEAFF	TGCGCCAGCACGGACAGATTTGGCACTGAAGCTTTCTTT
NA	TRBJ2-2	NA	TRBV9	CASSPWAGPNTGELFF	TGTGCCAGCAGCCCCTGGGCAGGGCCGAACACCGGGGAGCTGTTTTTT
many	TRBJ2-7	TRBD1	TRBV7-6	CASSPVPGQGLGEQYF	TGTGCCAGCAGCCCTGTCCCGGGACAGGGGTTGGGCGAGCAGTACTTC
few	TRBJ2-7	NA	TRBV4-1	CASSQEEGRSYEQYF	TGCGCCAGCAGCCAAGAGGAGGGGCGTTCCTACGAGCAGTACTTC
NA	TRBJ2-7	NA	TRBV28	CASYGGEQYF	TGTGCCAGCTACGGTGGGGAGCAGTACTTC
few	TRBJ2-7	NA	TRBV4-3	CASSQTTLGGSYEQYF	TGCGCCAGCAGCCAGACGACACTCGGGGGATCCTACGAGCAGTACTTC
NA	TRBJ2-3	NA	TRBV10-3	CAAGQGLNTDTQYF	TGTGCCGCGGGGCAGGGGCTGAACACTGATACGCAGTATTTT
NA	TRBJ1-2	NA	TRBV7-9	CASSSYSDRANYGYTF	TGTGCCAGCAGCTCGTACTCGGACAGAGCTAACTATGGCTACACCTTC
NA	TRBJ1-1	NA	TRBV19	CASRGRDLYTEAFF	TGTGCCAGTAGAGGAAGGGACCTTTACACTGAAGCTTTCTTT
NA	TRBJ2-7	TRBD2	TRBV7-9	CASSNLAGGIGEQYF	TGTGCCAGCAGCAATCTAGCGGGAGGAATCGGCGAGCAGTACTTC
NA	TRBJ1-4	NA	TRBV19	CASTRVEGPSANEKLFF	TGTGCCAGTACCCGGGTGGAGGGGCCGTCAGCTAATGAAAAACTGTTTTTT
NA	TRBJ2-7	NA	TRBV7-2	CASSLGPRQTTSYEQYF	TGTGCCAGCAGCTTAGGTCCTAGGCAGACTACATCCTACGAGCAGTACTTC
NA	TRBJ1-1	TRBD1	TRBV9	CASSKTGENTEAFF	TGTGCCAGCAGCAAGACAGGGGAGAACACTGAAGCTTTCTTT
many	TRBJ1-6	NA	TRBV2	CASRKSINSPLHF	TGTGCCAGCAGAAAGAGCATTAATTCACCCCTCCACTTT
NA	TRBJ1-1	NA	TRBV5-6	CASSYGAGVTEAFF	TGTGCCAGCAGTTACGGGGCAGGGGTCACTGAAGCTTTCTTT
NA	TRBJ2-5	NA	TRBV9	CASSVRGAETQYF	TGTGCCAGCAGCGTACGGGGGGCAGAGACCCAGTACTTC
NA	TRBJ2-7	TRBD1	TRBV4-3	CASSRTGEHYEQYF	TGCGCCAGCAGTCGGACAGGGGAACACTACGAGCAGTACTTC
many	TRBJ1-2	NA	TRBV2	CASRPQGDYGYTF	TGTGCCAGCAGACCACAGGGAGACTATGGCTACACCTTC
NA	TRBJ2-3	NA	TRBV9	CASSGSRPDTQYF	TGTGCCAGCAGCGGATCTAGGCCAGATACGCAGTATTTT
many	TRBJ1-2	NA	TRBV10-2	CASSETSRGTHGYTF	TGCGCCAGCAGTGAGACAAGTCGCGGGACCCATGGCTACACCTTC